A single sample is the source of the 23 T cell receptor beta chains below, sequenced in a study of cytomegalovirus exposure and HLA in healthy donors. Amplification used 60 Vbeta primers and 13 Jbeta primers. Only in-frame clones appear in the TCRdb table, and some are missing; sequencing was by immunoSEQ multiplex PCR. This sample yields fewer than 250,000 clones, of which approximately 82% are seen a single time; approximately 0.63% belongs to the top ten. The sample taken for sequencing was PBMCs. The receptors originated from a man aged 18-30 years in good health and CMV-seronegative.

This chain connects TRBV5-4 to TRBJ1-5; no clear D gene. CDR1 SGHNT and CDR2 YYREEE come from the germline V gene (reference sequence). Trimming shortened V by 4 bases and J by 4 bases, and 15 bases separated the two germline ends. This CDR3 spans 15 amino acids. The CDR3 here is CASSPKDWENQPQHF. The CDR3 nucleotides are TGTGCCAGCAGCCCGAAGGACTGGGAGAATCAGCCCCAGCATTTT. Full variable domain (outside the CDR3, taken from reference TRBV5-4 and TRBJ1-5): ETGVTQSPTHLIKTRGQQVTLRCSSQSGHNTVSWYQQALGQGPQFIFQYYREEENGRGNFPPRFSGLQFPNYSSELNVNALELDDSALYLCASSPKDWENQPQHFGDGTRLSIL.

V gene TRBV7-6 combines with J gene TRBJ2-3; D is possibly TRBD2 (6 bases). The V gene's germline CDR1 is SGHVS and CDR2 FNYEAQ. The CDR3 spans 13 residues. Trimming took 0 bases from V and 9 from J, leaving 10 bases between them. This CDR3 is CASSLAAGGTQYF. DNA for the CDR3: TGTGCCAGCAGCTTAGCGGCTGGGGGGACGCAGTATTTT.

The CDR3 protein is CASSSGSGRGYNEQFF. Here the CDR3 DNA reads TGTGCCAGCAGCTCGGGGAGCGGGAGGGGTTACAATGAGCAGTTCTTC. The gene calls are TRBV5-8 and TRBJ2-1; 10 positions match TRBD2. This CDR3 contains 16 residues. The V and J ends lost 3 bases and 4 bases, in that order; junction bases with no gene match: 7. Germline V CDR1 and CDR2: SGHTS, YDEGEE.

J is TRBJ2-3 and V is TRBV5-1; 9 nucleotides line up with TRBD1. The germline V gene encodes CDR1 SGHRS and CDR2 YFSETQ. The CDR3 consists of 17 residues. V lost 4 bases and J lost 3; bases outside the gene matches: 12. This CDR3 reads CASSRLIGQGLTDTQYF. CDR3 sequence (DNA): TGCGCCAGCAGCCGGCTTATTGGACAGGGGTTGACAGATACGCAGTATTTT.

This clone came up a few times. This rearrangement joins TRBV7-9 to TRBJ1-4; D is ambiguous. Germline lookup yields CDR1 SEHNR and CDR2 FQNEAQ (reference sequence). This CDR3 contains 15 residues. V was trimmed by 7 bases and J by 5 bases, leaving 17 bases between them. CDR3 protein: CASTLAPGGNEKLFF. DNA of the CDR3: TGTGCCAGCACGTTAGCCCCGGGAGGAAATGAAAAACTGTTTTTT.

The chain carries TRBV5-4 and TRBJ2-3; a possible D gene is TRBD2 (5 bases). From germline, CDR1 is SGHNT and CDR2 YYREEE (reference sequence). V was pared by 4 bases and J by 0 bases, with 15 bases between. This CDR3 spans 16 amino acids. CDR3 bases: TGTGCCAGCAGCCGAAGAGGGAGAGATAGCACAGATACGCAGTATTTT. It specifies CASSRRGRDSTDTQYF.

The chain recombines TRBV18 with TRBJ2-7, with TRBD1 matching 10 bases. Per germline, CDR1 KGHSH and CDR2 LQKENI. The J segment lost 1 base and the V segment lost 4 bases, leaving 7 bases of the junction unmatched. The length of the CDR3 is 16 residues. This CDR3 is CASSRGQGGKSYEQYF. As DNA, the CDR3 is TGTGCCAGCTCACGCGGACAGGGGGGAAAATCCTACGAGCAGTACTTC.

The V and J genes are TRBV5-4 and TRBJ2-3; perhaps TRBD2 as D (5 bases). The germline gives CDR1 SGHNT, CDR2 YYREEE (reference sequence). CDR3 size: 15 residues. Trimming pared 4 bases from V and 1 base from J, leaving 13 bases between. CDR3 residues: CASSDRRGGTDTQYF. The CDR3 region has the DNA TGTGCCAGCAGCGACCGACGGGGAGGCACAGATACGCAGTATTTT.

Here the CDR3 reads CASSRAGTGEQYF. In DNA form, the CDR3 reads TGTGCCAGCAGCCGCGCCGGGACAGGGGAGCAGTACTTC. The chain carries TRBV9 and TRBJ2-7; TRBD1 matches 9 bases. Germline assignment: CDR1 SGDLS and CDR2 YYNGEE. The length of the CDR3 is 13 residues. After removal of 4 bases from V and 7 bases from J, the junction contained 6 bases not matched to a gene.

The rearrangement joins TRBV7-3 to TRBJ2-7; a possible D gene is TRBD1 (6 bases). Between the trimmed V and J ends, which lost 0 bases and 3 bases, there was a span of 6 bases. The CDR3 is made up of 13 amino acids. In germline, CDR1 is SGHTA, CDR2 FQGTGA. In nucleotides, the CDR3 is TGTGCCAGCAGCTTAACAGGGGGCTACGAGCAGTACTTC. It codes for CASSLTGGYEQYF.

This chain connects TRBV7-8 to TRBJ2-1, with no clear D. This CDR3 has 17 amino acids. Germline CDR1 and CDR2: SGHVS and FQNEAQ. The V and J ends lost 1 base and 0 bases respectively, with 13 bases between them. The CDR3, as DNA: TGTGCCAGCAGCTTAGGGGCCGGTCATAGCTCCTACAATGAGCAGTTCTTC. The encoded protein is CASSLGAGHSSYNEQFF.

This chain uses TRBV18 with TRBJ2-7; 8 nucleotides match TRBD1. The CDR3 contains 14 residues. Trimming removed 3 bases from V and 2 bases from J; junction bases left unmatched: 3. CDR1 and CDR2 from the germline V gene are KGHSH and LQKENI. The CDR3 nucleotides are TGTGCCAGCTCACCGGAACAGGGGGCCTACGAGCAGTACTTC. This translates into CASSPEQGAYEQYF.

J is TRBJ1-5 and V is TRBV2; 9 nucleotides match TRBD1. From germline, CDR1 is SNHLY and CDR2 FYNNEI. Losses at the gene ends were 4 bases for V and 6 bases for J; bases not matched to a gene: 7. There are 15 residues in the CDR3. The CDR3 sequence is CASSVGQGVGQPQHF. The CDR3 DNA sequence: TGTGCCAGCAGTGTGGGACAGGGTGTTGGTCAGCCCCAGCATTTT.

V usage is TRBV5-1 and J usage is TRBJ2-7, with 8 bases matching TRBD1. V shed 5 bases, J shed 2 bases, and the junction held 9 bases outside the gene matches. Germline V gene lookup returns CDR1 SGHRS and CDR2 YFSETQ. This CDR3 contains 15 residues. In DNA form, the CDR3 reads TGCGCCAGCAGTCCGACCGCGGACAGGGCCTACGAGCAGTACTTC. This translates into CASSPTADRAYEQYF. Drawing the rest from reference TRBV5-1 and TRBJ2-7, the complete variable domain is KAGVTQTPRYLIKTRGQQVTLSCSPISGHRSVSWYQQTPGQGLQFLFEYFSETQRNKGNFPGRFSGRQFSNSRSEMNVSTLELGDSALYLCASSPTADRAYEQYFGPGTRLTVT.

This sequence joins TRBV2 and TRBJ1-5, with TRBD1 as a possible D gene (6 bases). V was shortened by 5 bases and J by 0 bases, with 14 bases between the two germline ends. Germline V CDR1 and CDR2: SNHLY, FYNNEI. CDR3 length: 16 residues. The CDR3, as DNA: TGTGCCAGCAGTTTCGACAGGCATTATAGCAATCAGCCCCAGCATTTT. As protein: CASSFDRHYSNQPQHF.

The chain joins TRBV16 to TRBJ1-5; TRBD1 is a possible D gene (6 bases). The ends were cut back, 5 bases at V and 5 bases at J, with 13 bases in the middle. CDR3 length: 14 amino acids. CDR1 is KGHSY and CDR2 is FQNENV in the germline V gene. For the CDR3, the DNA is TGTGCCAGCAGCACACAGGGTAACGATCAGCCCCAGCATTTT. Translated: CASSTQGNDQPQHF.

The V and J genes are TRBV28 and TRBJ1-5; 8 positions agree with TRBD1. V was clipped by 4 bases and J by 5 bases; unmatched bases: 10. The CDR3 sequence is 16 residues long. Germline V CDR1 and CDR2: MDHEN, SYDVKM. CDR3 DNA: TGTGCCAGCAGTTCTCCCCGGAGGACAGGGTATCAGCCCCAGCATTTT. It is translated as CASSSPRRTGYQPQHF. Variable domain in full (rest from reference TRBV28 and TRBJ1-5): DVKVTQSSRYLVKRTGEKVFLECVQDMDHENMFWYRQDPGLGLRLIYFSYDVKMKEKGDIPEGYSVSREKKERFSLILESASTNQTSMYLCASSSPRRTGYQPQHFGDGTRLSIL.

This sequence joins TRBV5-1 and TRBJ2-1; TRBD2 matches 8 bases. CDR1 and CDR2 (germline): SGHRS, YFSETQ. This CDR3 has 19 amino acids. The trim removed 0 bases at V and 11 bases at J, leaving 22 bases unmatched. The CDR3 coding sequence is TGCGCCAGCAGCTTGGCCAGAGGAATCGCGCGGCGGGAGGCCACCAAGCAGTTCTTC. Amino acid sequence: CASSLARGIARREATKQFF. The full variable domain, in which reference TRBV5-1 and TRBJ2-1 provide the parts outside the CDR3, is KAGVTQTPRYLIKTRGQQVTLSCSPISGHRSVSWYQQTPGQGLQFLFEYFSETQRNKGNFPGRFSGRQFSNSRSEMNVSTLELGDSALYLCASSLARGIARREATKQFFGPGTRLTVL.

V gene TRBV27 combines with J gene TRBJ1-2; D might be TRBD1 (6 bases). Between the trimmed V and J ends, which lost 2 bases and 4 bases, there was a span of 14 bases. Per the germline V gene, CDR1 is MNHEY and CDR2 is SMNVEV (reference sequence). There are 15 residues in the CDR3. The CDR3: CASSLGQPNFYGYTF. The CDR3 bases are TGTGCCAGCAGTTTAGGACAGCCAAATTTCTATGGCTACACCTTC.

This clone appeared a few times. J is TRBJ1-2 and V is TRBV7-3; the D gene is possibly TRBD1 (5 bases). Germline values: CDR1 SGHTA, CDR2 FQGTGA. This CDR3 spans 13 amino acids. V lost 5 bases and J lost 2, with 9 bases in between. CDR3 DNA sequence: TGTGCCAGCAGCCCAGGGAGGAACTATGGCTACACCTTC. Encoded protein: CASSPGRNYGYTF.

The chain combines TRBV7-6 with TRBJ2-5; perhaps TRBD2 as D (6 bases). The CDR3 is 14 residues long. Per the germline V gene, CDR1 is SGHVS and CDR2 is FNYEAQ. V was clipped by 1 base and J by 5 bases, with 11 bases between them. The CDR3 sequence is CASSLESGGETQYF. DNA of the CDR3: TGTGCCAGCAGCTTAGAATCTGGGGGGGAGACCCAGTACTTC.

The CDR3 sequence is CASSLGSYNEQFF. CDR3 nucleotide sequence: TGTGCCAGCAGCTTAGGTTCTTACAATGAGCAGTTCTTC. J is TRBJ2-1 and V is TRBV7-8; D gene ambiguous. Germline CDR1 SGHVS, CDR2 FQNEAQ. Trimming cost V 1 base and J 4 bases, with 5 bases left between them. The CDR3 has 13 amino acids.

The gene calls are TRBV28 and TRBJ2-2; TRBD2 matches 10 bases. The CDR3 contains 17 residues. Losses at the gene ends were 4 bases for V and 2 bases for J; bases not matched to a gene: 7. CDR1 is MDHEN and CDR2 is SYDVKM in the germline V gene. The CDR3 nucleotides are TGTGCCAGCAGTTCCATTCTAGCGGGAGTCAACACCGGGGAGCTGTTTTTT. This gives the protein CASSSILAGVNTGELFF.